This T cell receptor (beta chain) is drawn from a study of identical twins. TCRdb redid the calling of the 5' RACE reads with MiXCR, one entry per CDR3 protein. This repertoire shows some 790,000 distinct CDR3 sequences, 15% to 20% found once; its top ten account for less than 15%. This clonotype has a handful of counts. Germline V gives CDR1 SGHKS, CDR2 YYEKEE (reference sequence). There are 15 residues in the CDR3. V lost 4 bases, J lost 6 bases, and 17 bases lay in between. The same data also contributed to another study, on T cells expressing NK-cell markers.

The sample comprised PBMCs. The chain is built from TRBV5-5 and TRBJ1-5, with no clear D. The sequence was collected from a woman aged 18-35 years in good health. CDR3 region: CASSLVGQATQPQHF. CDR3 nucleotide sequence: TGTGCCAGCAGCCTGGTAGGGCAGGCTACTCAGCCCCAGCATTTT.